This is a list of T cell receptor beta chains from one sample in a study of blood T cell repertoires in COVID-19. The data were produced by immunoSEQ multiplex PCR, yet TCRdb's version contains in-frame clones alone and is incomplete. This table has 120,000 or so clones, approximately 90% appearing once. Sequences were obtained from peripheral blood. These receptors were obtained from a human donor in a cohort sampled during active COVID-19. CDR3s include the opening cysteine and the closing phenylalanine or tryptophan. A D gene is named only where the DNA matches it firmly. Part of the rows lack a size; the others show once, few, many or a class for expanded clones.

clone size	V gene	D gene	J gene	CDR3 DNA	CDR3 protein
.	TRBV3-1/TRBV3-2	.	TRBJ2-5	TGTGCCAGCAGCCAGGGGGCAAAGACCCAGTACTTC	CASSQGAKTQYF
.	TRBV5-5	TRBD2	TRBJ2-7	TGTGCCAGCAGCTTGCTCGGGACTAGTTACGAGCAGTACTTC	CASSLLGTSYEQYF
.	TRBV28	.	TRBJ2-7	TGTGCCAGCAGTTTGGGGCAGGAATACGAGCAGTACTTC	CASSLGQEYEQYF
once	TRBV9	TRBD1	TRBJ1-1	TGTGCCAGCAGCCTACACCGGGACAGGGGAATGAACACTGAAGCTTTCTTT	CASSLHRDRGMNTEAFF
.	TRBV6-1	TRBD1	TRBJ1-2	TGTGCCAGCAGTGATCGGACAGGCGGCAGTGGCTACACCTTC	CASSDRTGGSGYTF
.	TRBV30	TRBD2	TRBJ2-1	TGTGCCTGGAGTCCTCCGCGGGGAGCGGGAGCCGGTGAGCAGTTCTTC	CAWSPPRGAGAGEQFF
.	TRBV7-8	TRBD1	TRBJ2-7	TGTGCCAGCAGCTACGACAGGGGGATAAGTACGCAGTACTTC	CASSYDRGISTQYF
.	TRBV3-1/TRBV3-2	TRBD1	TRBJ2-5	TGTGCCAGCAGCCAAATTACAGGGGTAGCCTCGGGGACCCAGTACTTC	CASSQITGVASGTQYF
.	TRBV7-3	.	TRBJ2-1	TGTGCCAGCAGCCTTCAAAAGACTAGAGGCAATGAGCAGTTCTTC	CASSLQKTRGNEQFF
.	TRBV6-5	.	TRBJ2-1	TGTGCCACACTTCCGGGAGCCTCCCCCCTCAATGAGCAGTTCTTC	CATLPGASPLNEQFF
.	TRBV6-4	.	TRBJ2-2	TGTGCCAGCGCCGGGACAACGAACACCGGGGAGCTGTTTTTT	CASAGTTNTGELFF
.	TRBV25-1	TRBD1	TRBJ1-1	TGTGCCAGCAGACAGGGGCCCACTGAAGCTTTCTTT	CASRQGPTEAFF
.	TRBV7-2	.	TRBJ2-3	TGTGCCAGCAGCGCGACAGGTTTTAATACGCAGTATTTT	CASSATGFNTQYF
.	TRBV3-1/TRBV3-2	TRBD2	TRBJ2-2	TGTGCCAGCAGCCAATTGGGGGGGAGCACCGGGGAGCTGTTTTTT	CASSQLGGSTGELFF
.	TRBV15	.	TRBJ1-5	TGTGCCACCAGCAGAGACGGTTTGCGTCAGCCCCAGCATTTT	CATSRDGLRQPQHF
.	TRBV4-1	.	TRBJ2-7	TGCGCCAGCAGCCAAGAGTGGAGGCACGAGCAGTACTTC	CASSQEWRHEQYF
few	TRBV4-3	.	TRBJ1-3	TGCGCCAGCAGCCAAGACAGGTTCGCTGGAAACACCATATATTTT	CASSQDRFAGNTIYF
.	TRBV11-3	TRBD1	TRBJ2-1	TGTGCCAGCAGCCAGCGACAGGGCCTGAGCTATGAGCAGTTCTTC	CASSQRQGLSYEQFF
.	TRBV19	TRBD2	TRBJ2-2	TGTGCCAGTAGCCTTCCGGGACTAGCGAGGAGTGGCACCGGGGAGCTGTTTTTT	CASSLPGLARSGTGELFF
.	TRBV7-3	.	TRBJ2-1	TGTGCCAGCAGCTTAAATAGATATGAGCAGTTCTTC	CASSLNRYEQFF
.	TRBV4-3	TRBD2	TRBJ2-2	TGCGCCAGCAGCCAGTTAGCGGGAGGTCCGGTAACCGGGGAGCTGTTTTTT	CASSQLAGGPVTGELFF
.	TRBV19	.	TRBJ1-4	TGTGCCAGTAGCGGACAGTCAACTAATGAAAAACTGTTTTTT	CASSGQSTNEKLFF
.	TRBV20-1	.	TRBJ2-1	TGCAGTGCTAGTGGGGATGGACTATTCCGGTTCTTC	CSASGDGLFRFF
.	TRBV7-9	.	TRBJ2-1	TGTGCCAGCAGCCCCGGAGATGGCAATGAGCAGTTCTTC	CASSPGDGNEQFF
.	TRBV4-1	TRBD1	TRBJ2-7	TGCGCCAGCAGCCAAGGACAGGGTGTTGTCTACGAGCAGTACTTC	CASSQGQGVVYEQYF
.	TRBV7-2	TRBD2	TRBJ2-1	TGTGCCAGCAGCTTCCACCCGGCTAGCGGGAACAATGAGCAGTTCTTC	CASSFHPASGNNEQFF
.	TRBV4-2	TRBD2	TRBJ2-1	TGTGCCAGCAGCCAGGACATAGCGGGAGAGTACAATGAGCAGTTCTTC	CASSQDIAGEYNEQFF
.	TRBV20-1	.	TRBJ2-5	TGCAGTGCTAGAGTGGGGACACGGAAGTACTTC	CSARVGTRKYF
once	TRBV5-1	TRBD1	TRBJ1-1	TGCGCCAGCAGCATTTCCGGGACAGGGATTGAAGCTTTCTTT	CASSISGTGIEAFF
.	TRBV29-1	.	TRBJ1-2	TGCAGCGTTGTACCCGTGATGGGGGCCCTAGACTATGGCTACACCTTC	CSVVPVMGALDYGYTF
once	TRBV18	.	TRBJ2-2	TGTGCCAGCTCACCATCCGACAGGAACACCGGGGAGCTGTTTTTT	CASSPSDRNTGELFF
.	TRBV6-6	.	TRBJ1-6	TGTGCCAGCAATAACGGAGAACAGAGCGGTTCACCCCTCCACTTT	CASNNGEQSGSPLHF
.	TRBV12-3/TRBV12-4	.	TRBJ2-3	TGTGCCAGCAGTTCCGAGACTAGTTCGTATTTT	CASSSETSSYF
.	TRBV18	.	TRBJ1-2	TGTGCCAGCTCAGGACAGAAAACTAACTATGGCTACACCTTC	CASSGQKTNYGYTF
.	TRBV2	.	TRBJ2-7	TGTGCCAGCAGCAGAGGGAGTTCGGGGTACTTC	CASSRGSSGYF
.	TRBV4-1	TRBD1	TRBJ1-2	TGCGCCAGCAGCCAAGTCAGGGGGAATGGCTACACCTTC	CASSQVRGNGYTF
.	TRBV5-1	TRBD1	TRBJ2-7	TGCGCCAGCGGCGGACAGGGTCCATACGAGCAGTACTTC	CASGGQGPYEQYF
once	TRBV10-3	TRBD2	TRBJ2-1	TGTGCCATCACCGCCGGGCGGGAGGATGGGTATGAGCAGTTCTTC	CAITAGREDGYEQFF
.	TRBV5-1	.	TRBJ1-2	TGCGCCAGCAGCCCCTACCAGGGAGGGGACTATGGCTACACCTTC	CASSPYQGGDYGYTF
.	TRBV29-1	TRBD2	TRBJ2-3	TGCAGCGTTGGGGCAGCGGGAGGGGTGATGGTCACAGATACGCAGTATTTT	CSVGAAGGVMVTDTQYF
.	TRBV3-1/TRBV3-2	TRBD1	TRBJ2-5	TGTGCCAGCAGCCAAGAGAACAGGGGGGAGACCCAGTACTTC	CASSQENRGETQYF
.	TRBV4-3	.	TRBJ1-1	TGCGCCAGCAGCCAAGATTGGAGCGGGGGGCTAGGGGCTTTCTTT	CASSQDWSGGLGAFF
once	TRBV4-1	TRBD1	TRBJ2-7	TGCGCCAGCAGCCAAGGGACGGGGACAGGGGACTACGAGCAGTACTTC	CASSQGTGTGDYEQYF
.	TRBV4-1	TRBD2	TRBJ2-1	TGCGCCAGCAGCCAAGTTTTGGGGGGGGAGTGGGCTGAGCAGTTCTTC	CASSQVLGGEWAEQFF
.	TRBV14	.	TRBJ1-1	TGTGCCAGCAGCCCTCTTGGGCATACGAACACTGAAGCTTTCTTT	CASSPLGHTNTEAFF
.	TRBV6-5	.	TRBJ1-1	TGTGCCACCTCCGCAACAGGTTTCGTGAACACTGAAGCTTTCTTT	CATSATGFVNTEAFF
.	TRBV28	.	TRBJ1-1	TGTGCCAGCAGTTTAGCGCGGTCTGAAGCTTTCTTT	CASSLARSEAFF
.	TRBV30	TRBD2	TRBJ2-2	TGTGCCTGGAGCGGGACTAGAATGACCGGGGAGCTGTTTTTT	CAWSGTRMTGELFF
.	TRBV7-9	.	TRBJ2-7	TGTGCCAGCAGCTTAGCGGGGGGACTTCACTACGAGCAGTACTTC	CASSLAGGLHYEQYF
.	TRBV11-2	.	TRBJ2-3	TGTGCCAGCAGCTTCCAAGATACGCAGTATTTT	CASSFQDTQYF
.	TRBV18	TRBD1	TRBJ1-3	TGTGCCAGCTCACCCAGTCCAGGGGGGCCCCCTGGAAACACCATATATTTT	CASSPSPGGPPGNTIYF
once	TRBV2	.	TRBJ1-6	TGTGCCAGCAGTGGAGATGCAGCGATTAATTCACCCCTCCACTTT	CASSGDAAINSPLHF
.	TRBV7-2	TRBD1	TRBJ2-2	TGTGCCAGCAGCTTGTTACAGGGGTGGAACGGGGAGCTGTTTTTT	CASSLLQGWNGELFF
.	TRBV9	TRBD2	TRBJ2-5	TGTGCCAGCAGCCCCCGTAGCGGGGCGCCGGAGGAGACCCAGTACTTC	CASSPRSGAPEETQYF
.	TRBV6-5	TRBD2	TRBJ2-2	TGTGCCAGCAGTTTTAGCGGGAGGGCCGGTAACGGGGAGCTGTTTTTT	CASSFSGRAGNGELFF
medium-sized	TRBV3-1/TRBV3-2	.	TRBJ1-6	TGTGCCAGCAGCCAATCCAGCGTAGGGGTGGAAAATTCACCCCTCCACTTT	CASSQSSVGVENSPLHF
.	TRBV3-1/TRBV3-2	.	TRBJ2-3	TGTGCCAGCAGCCCACAGGGAGAGCGGGGAAGCACAGATACGCAGTATTTT	CASSPQGERGSTDTQYF
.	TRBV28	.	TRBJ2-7	TGTGCCAGCAGTTTGAGAGGCCAAATCTACGAGCAGTACTTC	CASSLRGQIYEQYF
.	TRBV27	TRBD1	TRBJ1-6	TGTGCCAGCAGCCTAACAGGGGGCTGGAATTCACCCCTCCACTTT	CASSLTGGWNSPLHF
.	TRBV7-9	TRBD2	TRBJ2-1	TGTGCCAGCAGCCCTAGCGGGGGGGAACCCTACTCCTACAATGAGCAGTTCTTC	CASSPSGGEPYSYNEQFF